Reported below is one T cell receptor (beta chain). What it binds is not known. The CDR3 totals 16 residues. V was clipped by 5 bases and J by 0 bases; unmatched bases: 6. Germline assignment: CDR1 MGHRA and CDR2 YSYEKL. The primer mix had 60 Vbeta and 13 Jbeta primers. Measured with immunoSEQ multiplex PCR; TCRdb has only the in-frame clones, and not every one. The table shows under 200,000 clones, with roughly 74% occurring only once. There were likely unrecorded immune exposures, though donors were nominally healthy when sampled. This record belongs to a study of cytomegalovirus exposure and HLA in healthy donors. General study findings and limits: Later analysis identified several of the most significant clusters that appeared linked to common viral pathogens. Three chains tied to CMV proved CMV antigen-specific in vitro.

The rearrangement links TRBV4-1 to TRBJ1-4; 7 positions agree with TRBD1. This clonotype was sampled from a male donor in good health and CMV-seronegative. Material: PBMCs. CDR3 amino acids: CASSDRVRTTNEKLFF. The CDR3 DNA follows: TGCGCCAGCAGCGACAGGGTTAGAACAACTAATGAAAAACTGTTTTTT.